This T cell receptor beta chain was recovered during a study of regulatory T cells in long-lasting Graves disease. Arm-PCR of CDR3 regions and iRepertoire HTBI primers were the basis on which TCR beta libraries were built. TCRdb redid the calling of the multiplex PCR reads with MiXCR, one entry per CDR3 protein. The table shows approximately 350,000 distinct CDR3 sequences, with about 16% occurring only once. V was cut by 7 bases and J by 0 bases, with 13 bases left in between. The CDR3 length is 14 residues. Sample time point: newly diagnosed GD, antithyroid drugs for less than 3 months. The TCR library was made from RNA extracted from PBMCs. This clonotype was seen repeatedly, ten times or more. This sample was also put to use in a study of T cells in Graves' hyperthyroidism and ophthalmopathy.

Specimen: peripheral blood mononuclear cells (PBMCs), collected at new diagnosis, from a patient treated with antithyroid drugs. The source is a woman aged 18 to 35 with Graves disease. The chain has TRBV12-3 or TRBV12-4 and TRBJ2-7, with no clear D. The CDR3 nucleotides read TGTGCCAGCACATCCGACCTACTCTCCTACGAGCAGTACTTC. Translated: CASTSDLLSYEQYF.